This T cell receptor beta chain was sequenced for a study of CD4 T cells in relation to SARS-CoV-2 and coronaviruses. The overall study: ViraFEST: roughly 10-day antigen culture of PBMCs, then TCR beta CDR3 sequencing.

CDR3 length: 16 amino acids. The germline CDR1 and CDR2 sequences are SGHVS and FQNEAQ. V lost 7 bases, J lost 3 bases, and 22 bases lay in between. Libraries were prepared by immunoSEQ multiplex PCR; TCRdb keeps only in-frame clonotypes and omits some of them. The table has some 22,000 clones, over 70% seen once. Note on this clone: Its antigen remains unknown.

Before the COVID-19 pandemic, during about 2010-2018, CD4+ T cells were taken from unexposed donors. The cells were cultured for approximately 10 days before CD4+ T cells were isolated. The rearrangement joins TRBV7-8 to TRBJ2-7; D remains unclear. This receptor was taken from a human donor in good health. The source material was CD4+ T cells from PBMCs, cultured in vitro. The DNA of the CDR3 is TGTGCCAGCACGAAGAGATCCGTCCCGTTCCTCTACGAGCAGTACTTC. Translating it yields CASTKRSVPFLYEQYF.